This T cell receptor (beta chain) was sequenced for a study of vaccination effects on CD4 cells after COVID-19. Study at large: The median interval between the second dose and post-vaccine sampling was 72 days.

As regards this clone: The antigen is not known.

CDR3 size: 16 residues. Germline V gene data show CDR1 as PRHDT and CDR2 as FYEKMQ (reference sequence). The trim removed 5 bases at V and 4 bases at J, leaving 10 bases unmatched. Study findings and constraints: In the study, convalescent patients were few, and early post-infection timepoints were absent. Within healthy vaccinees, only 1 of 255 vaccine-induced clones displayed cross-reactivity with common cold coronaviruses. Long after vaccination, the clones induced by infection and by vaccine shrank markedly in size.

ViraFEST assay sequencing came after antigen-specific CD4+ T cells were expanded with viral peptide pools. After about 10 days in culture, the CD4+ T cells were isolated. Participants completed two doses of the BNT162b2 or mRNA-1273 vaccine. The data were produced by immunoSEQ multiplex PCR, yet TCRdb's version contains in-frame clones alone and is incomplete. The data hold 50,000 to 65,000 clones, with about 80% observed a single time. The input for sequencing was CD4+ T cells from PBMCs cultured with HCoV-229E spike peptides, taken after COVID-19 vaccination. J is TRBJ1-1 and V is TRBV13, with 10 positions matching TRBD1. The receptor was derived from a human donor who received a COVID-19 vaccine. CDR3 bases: TGTGCCAGCAGCCTCCGACCGGGACAGGGGATCACTGAAGCTTTCTTT. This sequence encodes CASSLRPGQGITEAFF.